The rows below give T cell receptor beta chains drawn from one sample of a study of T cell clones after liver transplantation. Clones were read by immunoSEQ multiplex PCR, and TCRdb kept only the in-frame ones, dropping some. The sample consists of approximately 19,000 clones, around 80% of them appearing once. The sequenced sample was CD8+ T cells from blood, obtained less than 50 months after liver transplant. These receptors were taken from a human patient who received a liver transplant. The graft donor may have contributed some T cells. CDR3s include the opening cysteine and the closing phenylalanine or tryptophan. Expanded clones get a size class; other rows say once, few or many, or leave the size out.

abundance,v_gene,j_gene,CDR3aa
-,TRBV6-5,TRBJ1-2,CAREETHYGYTF
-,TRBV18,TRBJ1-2,CASSPGTGGAYGYTF
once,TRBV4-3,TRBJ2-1,CASSQDPGGGAYNEQFF
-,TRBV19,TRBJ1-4,CASSLLGGLNEKLFF
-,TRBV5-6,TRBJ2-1,CASSLESYNEQFF
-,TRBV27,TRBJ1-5,CASSSRTGVQPQHF
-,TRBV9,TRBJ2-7,CASSALLAGPAYEQYF
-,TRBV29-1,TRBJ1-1,CSVEQSTEAFF
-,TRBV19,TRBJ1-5,CASSIDVRHGQPQHF
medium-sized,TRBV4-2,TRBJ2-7,CASSLYEGQGGYEQYF